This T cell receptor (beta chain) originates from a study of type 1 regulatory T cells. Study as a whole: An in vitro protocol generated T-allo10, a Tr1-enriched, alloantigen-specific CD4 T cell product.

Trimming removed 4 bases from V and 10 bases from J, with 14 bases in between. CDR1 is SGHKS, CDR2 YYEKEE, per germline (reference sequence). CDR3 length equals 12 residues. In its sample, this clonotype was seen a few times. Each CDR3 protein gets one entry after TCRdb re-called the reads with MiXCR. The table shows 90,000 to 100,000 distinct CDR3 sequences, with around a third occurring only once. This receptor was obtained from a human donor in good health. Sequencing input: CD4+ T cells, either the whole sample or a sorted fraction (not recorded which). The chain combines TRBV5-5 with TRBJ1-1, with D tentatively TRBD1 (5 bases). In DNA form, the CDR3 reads TGTGCCAGCAGCCCCGCTGACAGACTAGCTTTCTTT. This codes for CASSPADRLAFF.